The 4 T cell receptor beta chains below all came from one sample that was sequenced in a study of T cell responses to AZD1222 COVID-19 vaccine. The method was immunoSEQ multiplex PCR; TCRdb's version includes in-frame clones alone and lacks a portion of them. The sample includes some 150,000 clones, more than 70% of them seen just once. The sequencing here drew on peripheral blood, taken 28 days after the second AZD1222 dose. Receptors were obtained from an adult who received the AZD1222 COVID-19 vaccine.

J is TRBJ1-5 and V is TRBV19; 7 bases map to TRBD1. Germline V gene data show CDR1 as LNHDA and CDR2 as SQIVND (reference sequence). Trimming at V came to 7 bases and at J to 9 bases, leaving 12 bases not matched to a gene. This CDR3 spans 14 amino acids. The CDR3 region has the DNA TGTGCCAGTACCCCCCGGGACAGCGTATGGCCCCAGCATTTT. Its translation: CASTPRDSVWPQHF. The whole variable domain, remainder taken from reference TRBV19 and TRBJ1-5, is DGGITQSPKYLFRKEGQNVTLSCEQNLNHDAMYWYRQDPGQGLRLIYYSQIVNDFQKGDIAEGYSVSREKKESFPLTVTSAQKNPTAFYLCASTPRDSVWPQHFGDGTRLSIL.

V usage is TRBV7-2 and J usage is TRBJ1-4; D may be TRBD1 (5 bases). The ends were cut back, 1 base at V and 10 bases at J, with 16 bases in the middle. This CDR3 has 15 amino acids. Germline CDR1 reads SGHTA; CDR2 reads FQGNSA. CDR3 amino acids: CASSLEVYIGGKLFF. CDR3 sequence (DNA): TGTGCCAGCAGCTTAGAGGTTTACATTGGGGGAAAACTGTTTTTT. Based on the CDR3 plus reference TRBV7-2 and TRBJ1-4, the full variable domain is GAGVSQSPSNKVTEKGKDVELRCDPISGHTALYWYRQSLGQGLEFLIYFQGNSAPDKSGLPSDRFSAERTGGSVSTLTIQRTQQEDSAVYLCASSLEVYIGGKLFFGSGTQLSVL.

The chain carries TRBV3-1 (or the pseudogene TRBV3-2) and TRBJ1-2, with D tentatively TRBD1 (6 bases). The V end lost 1 base, the J end lost 6 bases, and 9 bases lay between the germline ends. The CDR3 length is 13 residues. CDR1 LGHDT and CDR2 YNNKEL come from the germline V gene (reference sequence). In DNA form, the CDR3 reads TGTGCCAGCAGCCAAGGACAGGTTAATGGCTACACCTTC. This encodes CASSQGQVNGYTF.

DNA of the CDR3: TGTGCCAGCAGCTTAGATGTGGTGCGGGAAGCTTTCTTT. It translates to CASSLDVVREAFF. The genes are TRBV7-2 and TRBJ1-1; D gene unclear. The CDR3 contains 13 residues. Trimming stripped 1 base from V and 8 bases from J, with 11 bases between. Germline loops: CDR1 SGHTA, CDR2 FQGNSA.